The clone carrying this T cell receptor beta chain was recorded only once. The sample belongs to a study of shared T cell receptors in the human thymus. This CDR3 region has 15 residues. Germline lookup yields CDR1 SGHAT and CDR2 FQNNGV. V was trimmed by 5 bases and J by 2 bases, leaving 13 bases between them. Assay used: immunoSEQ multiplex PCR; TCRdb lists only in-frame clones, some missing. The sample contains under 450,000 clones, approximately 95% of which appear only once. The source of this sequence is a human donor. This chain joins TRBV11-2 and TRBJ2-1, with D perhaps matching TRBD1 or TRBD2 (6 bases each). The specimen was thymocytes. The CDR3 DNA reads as TGTGCCAGCAGCCCTAAGGGGGGTCCCTACAATGAGCAGTTCTTC. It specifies CASSPKGGPYNEQFF.